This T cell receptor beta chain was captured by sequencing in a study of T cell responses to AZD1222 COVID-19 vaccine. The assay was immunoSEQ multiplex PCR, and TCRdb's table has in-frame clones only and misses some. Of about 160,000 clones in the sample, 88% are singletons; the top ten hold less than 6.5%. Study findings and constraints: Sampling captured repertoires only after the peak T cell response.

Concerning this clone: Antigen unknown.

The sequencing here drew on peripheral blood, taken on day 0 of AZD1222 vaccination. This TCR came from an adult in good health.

The CDR3 loop is CASSLWTSGSYEQYF. DNA of the CDR3: TGTGCCAGCAGCTTATGGACTAGCGGGAGCTACGAGCAGTACTTC. V usage is TRBV3-1 (or the pseudogene TRBV3-2) and J usage is TRBJ2-7; TRBD2 matches at 13 bases. CDR3 length: 15 amino acids. The J segment lost 3 bases and the V segment lost 5 bases, leaving 4 bases of the junction unmatched. Per germline, CDR1 LGHDT and CDR2 YNNKEL (reference sequence).